These 23 T cell receptor beta chains originate from one sample sequenced in a study of Ad26.COV2.S vaccination and SARS-CoV-2 variants. TCRdb keeps only in-frame clones here, not all; method: immunoSEQ multiplex PCR. This repertoire shows about 400,000 clones, 92% found once; its top ten account for around 1.7%. Treatment of the sample: about 20 received Ad26.COV2.S at low or high dose, single or two shots; about 5 received placebo; per-sample allocation not given. Vaccine and placebo recipients were sampled on day 63 after the first injection. The sample was peripheral blood, taken in a trial of Ad26.COV2.S vaccine versus placebo. Source of these receptors: a person aged 18-65 years who received the Ad26.COV2.S COVID-19 vaccine or a placebo.

The V gene is TRBV27, the J gene TRBJ1-5; 8 bases fit TRBD1. CDR3 size: 16 residues. V was clipped by 6 bases and J by 0 bases; unmatched bases: 7. Looked up from germline, CDR1 is MNHEY and CDR2 is SMNVEV (reference sequence). The DNA of the CDR3 is TGTGCCAGCAGCGGGACAGGTCTTTATAGCAATCAGCCCCAGCATTTT. Its translation is CASSGTGLYSNQPQHF.

This sequence joins TRBV25-1 and TRBJ1-6; no definite D call. V was cut by 8 bases and J by 3 bases, with 11 bases left in between. The CDR3 sequence is 14 residues long. The germline gives CDR1 MGHDK, CDR2 SYGVNS. This CDR3 reads CASCLAGYNSPLHF. The DNA for the CDR3 is TGTGCCAGCTGCCTCGCGGGCTATAATTCACCCCTCCACTTT. Variable domain in full (rest from reference TRBV25-1 and TRBJ1-6): EADIYQTPRYLVIGTGKKITLECSQTMGHDKMYWYQQDPGMELHLIHYSYGVNSTEKGDLSSESTVSRIRTEHFPLTLESARPSHTSQYLCASCLAGYNSPLHFGNGTRLTVT.

This clone was observed a single time. The chain is built from TRBV4-3 and TRBJ2-5; 8 bases align to TRBD1. Unmatched junction bases numbered 5, after V lost 4 bases and J lost 7 bases. Per the germline V gene, CDR1 is LGHNA and CDR2 is YSLEER. CDR3 length equals 13 residues. The DNA of the CDR3 is TGCGCCAGCAGCCTGGAGCAGGGGGCGACCCAGTACTTC. Protein sequence: CASSLEQGATQYF.

V is TRBV19 and J is TRBJ2-1; a possible D gene is TRBD2 (6 bases). The CDR3 is 13 residues long. CDR1 is LNHDA and CDR2 is SQIVND in the germline V gene (reference sequence). Trimming pared 9 bases from V and 9 bases from J, leaving 18 bases between. CDR3 sequence reads: CASKTPGLLEQFF. The CDR3 DNA reads as TGTGCCAGCAAAACACCGGGACTCCTTGAGCAGTTCTTC.

In this sample, this clone turned up a few times. The rearrangement links TRBV7-9 to TRBJ2-5; 9 nucleotides agree with TRBD1. The trim removed 1 base at V and 5 bases at J, leaving 17 bases unmatched. Germline V gene data show CDR1 as SEHNR and CDR2 as FQNEAQ (reference sequence). The CDR3 is made up of 19 amino acids. CDR3: CASSLGPGGTGSRWETQYF. The CDR3, as DNA: TGTGCCAGCAGCTTAGGACCCGGCGGGACAGGGTCAAGGTGGGAGACCCAGTACTTC.

The rearrangement uses TRBV2 and TRBJ2-1; D gene uncertain. The CDR3 consists of 12 residues. The ends were cut back, 2 bases at V and 10 bases at J, with 9 bases in the middle. The germline CDR1 and CDR2 sequences are SNHLY and FYNNEI. CDR3 in amino acids: CASSESLWEQFF. The CDR3 DNA sequence: TGTGCCAGCAGTGAATCCCTTTGGGAGCAGTTCTTC. The variable domain in full, with the rest retrieved from reference TRBV2 and TRBJ2-1, is EPEVTQTPSHQVTQMGQEVILRCVPISNHLYFYWYRQILGQKVEFLVSFYNNEISEKSEIFDDQFSVERPDGSNFTLKIRSTKLEDSAMYFCASSESLWEQFFGPGTRLTVL.

The chain combines TRBV2 with TRBJ2-3, with TRBD2 identical over 7 bases. Trimming took 4 bases from V and 6 from J; bases not matched to a gene: 4. The CDR3 loop spans 13 amino acids. Germline CDR1 is SNHLY and CDR2 is FYNNEI. DNA for the CDR3: TGTGCCAGCAGTGCGGGGGGTGGGGATACGCAGTATTTT. Translated, it gives CASSAGGGDTQYF.

V gene TRBV4-1 combines with J gene TRBJ1-1; D perhaps matches TRBD1 (6 bases). Germline CDR1 and CDR2: MGHRA and YSYEKL. V dropped 3 bases and J dropped 7 bases, with 18 bases sitting between them. The CDR3 totals 15 residues. CDR3 region: CASSHKTGWEGEAFF. CDR3 nucleotides: TGCGCCAGCAGCCATAAAACAGGGTGGGAAGGTGAAGCTTTCTTT.

The chain links TRBV7-2 to TRBJ2-5; 10 bases line up with TRBD2. This CDR3 has 15 residues. Trimming took 2 bases from V and 5 from J; bases not matched to a gene: 5. CDR1 SGHTA and CDR2 FQGNSA come from the germline V gene. CDR3 DNA sequence: TGTGCCAGCAGCTTACTCCTAGCGGGGGCGGAGACCCAGTACTTC. This codes for CASSLLLAGAETQYF.

This chain joins TRBV28 and TRBJ1-2; D gene ambiguous. This CDR3 has 13 residues. CDR1 and CDR2 (germline): MDHEN, SYDVKM. The V and J ends lost 3 bases and 4 bases respectively, with 9 bases between them. The CDR3 nucleotides are TGTGCCAGCAGTTTTGGGAAACCCTATGGCTACACCTTC. Translation gives CASSFGKPYGYTF.

This clone was seen a single time. The CDR3 DNA sequence: TGCGCCAGCAGCCAATCTCTGGAGGGGATCTATGGCTACACCTTC. The encoded protein is CASSQSLEGIYGYTF. V and J are TRBV4-3 and TRBJ1-2; D is perhaps TRBD1 (5 bases). CDR3 size: 15 residues. The V end was cut by 2 bases, the J end by 4 bases, with 14 bases between. The germline V gene encodes CDR1 LGHNA and CDR2 YSLEER.

V and J are TRBV6-5 and TRBJ2-7, with D maybe TRBD1 (6 bases). The V end lost 4 bases, the J end lost 1 base, and 11 bases lay between the germline ends. Germline values: CDR1 MNHEY, CDR2 SVGAGI. This CDR3 spans 14 amino acids. The CDR3 sequence: CASSSRQGSYEQYF. CDR3 in DNA: TGTGCCAGCAGTTCTAGGCAGGGGTCCTACGAGCAGTACTTC.

V and J are TRBV6-5 and TRBJ2-5; D might be TRBD2 (7 bases). V lost 5 bases, J lost 2 bases, and 15 bases lay in between. The CDR3 runs 15 residues. Germline loops: CDR1 MNHEY, CDR2 SVGAGI. CDR3 bases: TGTGCCAGCAGTACCCTCGGGGGGCCTCAAGAGACCCAGTACTTC. It codes for CASSTLGGPQETQYF.

Comments on this clone: Other DNA variants within this sample encode the same CDR3. V is TRBV7-9 and J is TRBJ2-5, with 12 bases lining up with TRBD1. Germline V lookup: CDR1 SEHNR, CDR2 FQNEAQ (reference sequence). The CDR3 totals 14 residues. Trimming cost V 5 bases and J 5 bases; bases outside gene matches: 3. CDR3: CASSPGTGGETQYF. The CDR3 DNA is TGTGCCAGCAGCCCTGGGACAGGGGGCGAGACCCAGTACTTC.

The sample holds one count of this clone. The rearrangement links TRBV19 to TRBJ2-1, with TRBD2 matching over 15 bases. Germline-derived CDR1 and CDR2 are LNHDA and SQIVND (reference sequence). After removal of 6 bases from V and 12 bases from J, the junction contained 12 bases not matched to a gene. The CDR3 runs to 16 residues. The CDR3 DNA is TGTGCCAGTAGCCAGTTTGGACTAGCGGGGGGGCAGGTGCAGTTCTTC. Its translation: CASSQFGLAGGQVQFF.

The chain has TRBV5-4 and TRBJ2-5; TRBD2 agrees at 7 bases. J lost 5 bases, V lost 3 bases, and 13 bases had no gene match. CDR1 is SGHNT, CDR2 YYREEE, per germline (reference sequence). This CDR3 contains 16 residues. CDR3 in DNA: TGTGCCAGCAGCTCCTATGGGGGGGACCCGGGGGAGACCCAGTACTTC. Amino acid sequence: CASSSYGGDPGETQYF. Complete variable domain (other parts from reference TRBV5-4 and TRBJ2-5): ETGVTQSPTHLIKTRGQQVTLRCSSQSGHNTVSWYQQALGQGPQFIFQYYREEENGRGNFPPRFSGLQFPNYSSELNVNALELDDSALYLCASSSYGGDPGETQYFGPGTRLLVL.

V is TRBV7-2 and J is TRBJ1-6; weak D call: TRBD1 (5 bases). Germline CDR1 and CDR2: SGHTA and FQGNSA. The CDR3 runs 16 residues. V was pared by 2 bases and J by 9 bases, with 17 bases between. As DNA, the CDR3 is TGTGCCAGCAGCTTAATTCGGACGGCTGGGGGTTCACCCCTCCACTTT. Translation gives CASSLIRTAGGSPLHF.

The J gene is TRBJ2-7, the V gene TRBV5-1; D is perhaps TRBD1 (5 bases). Per germline, CDR1 SGHRS and CDR2 YFSETQ. This CDR3 has 16 amino acids. Deletions cut 1 base from V and 6 bases from J, with 20 bases between. The CDR3 nucleotides read TGCGCCAGCAGCTTGACCCCTAATCTCCGACAGACCGAGCAGTACTTC. Protein sequence: CASSLTPNLRQTEQYF.

The CDR3 sequence: CASSRGGETDTQYF. CDR3 nucleotides: TGCGCCAGCAGCCGCGGCGGGGAGACAGATACGCAGTATTTT. This sequence joins TRBV4-1 and TRBJ2-3, with D possibly TRBD2 on 6 matching bases. The CDR3 totals 14 residues. From germline, CDR1 is MGHRA and CDR2 YSYEKL. The ends were cut back, 4 bases at V and 3 bases at J, with 11 bases in the middle.

The chain couples TRBV7-9 to TRBJ1-5; D gene uncertain. V lost 1 base, J lost 5 bases, and 9 bases lay in between. The germline gives CDR1 SEHNR, CDR2 FQNEAQ (reference sequence). The CDR3 length is 14 residues. Written as DNA, the CDR3 is TGTGCCAGCAGCTTAGACGGACGTGATCAGCCCCAGCATTTT. Residues: CASSLDGRDQPQHF.

The chain has TRBV10-3 and TRBJ2-7; D remains ambiguous. Trimming removed 0 bases from V and 5 bases from J, with 8 bases in between. This CDR3 is built from 13 residues. Germline V gene data show CDR1 as ENHRY and CDR2 as SYGVKD. CDR3 protein: CAISESSVHEQYF. CDR3 coding DNA: TGTGCCATCAGTGAGTCAAGCGTCCACGAGCAGTACTTC.

A few counts support this clone. The chain carries TRBV7-9 and TRBJ1-1, with D perhaps matching TRBD1 (6 bases). Germline CDR1 and CDR2: SEHNR and FQNEAQ (reference sequence). The CDR3 sequence is 14 residues long. The ends were cut back, 5 bases at V and 4 bases at J, with 14 bases in the middle. CDR3 sequence: CASSQDSSATEAFF. The CDR3 region has the DNA TGTGCCAGCAGCCAGGACAGTTCTGCCACTGAAGCTTTCTTT.

About this clone: Within the sample, other DNA sequences also encode this same CDR3. The chain links TRBV7-2 to TRBJ1-2, with a weak D call TRBD1 (5 bases). V was cut by 5 bases and J by 0 bases, with 13 bases left in between. This CDR3 region has 15 residues. The germline gives CDR1 SGHTA, CDR2 FQGNSA. CDR3: CASSLLTGANYGYTF. Here the CDR3 DNA reads TGTGCCAGCAGCCTTTTAACGGGGGCTAACTATGGCTACACCTTC.